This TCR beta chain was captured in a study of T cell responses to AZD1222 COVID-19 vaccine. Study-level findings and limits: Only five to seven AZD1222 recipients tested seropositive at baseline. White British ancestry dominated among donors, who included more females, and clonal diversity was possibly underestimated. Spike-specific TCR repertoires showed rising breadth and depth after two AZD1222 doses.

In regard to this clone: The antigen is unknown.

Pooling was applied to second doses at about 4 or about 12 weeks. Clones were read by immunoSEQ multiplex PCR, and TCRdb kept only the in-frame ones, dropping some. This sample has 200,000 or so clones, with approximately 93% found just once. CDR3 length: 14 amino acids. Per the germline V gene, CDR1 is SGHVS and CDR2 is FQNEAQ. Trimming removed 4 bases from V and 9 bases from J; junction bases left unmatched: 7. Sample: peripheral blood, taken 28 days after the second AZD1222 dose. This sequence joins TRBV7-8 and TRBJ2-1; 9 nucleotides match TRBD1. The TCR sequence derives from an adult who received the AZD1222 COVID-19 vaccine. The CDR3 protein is CASSSGQGRGEQFF. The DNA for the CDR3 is TGTGCCAGCAGCTCCGGACAGGGGAGGGGTGAGCAGTTCTTC.